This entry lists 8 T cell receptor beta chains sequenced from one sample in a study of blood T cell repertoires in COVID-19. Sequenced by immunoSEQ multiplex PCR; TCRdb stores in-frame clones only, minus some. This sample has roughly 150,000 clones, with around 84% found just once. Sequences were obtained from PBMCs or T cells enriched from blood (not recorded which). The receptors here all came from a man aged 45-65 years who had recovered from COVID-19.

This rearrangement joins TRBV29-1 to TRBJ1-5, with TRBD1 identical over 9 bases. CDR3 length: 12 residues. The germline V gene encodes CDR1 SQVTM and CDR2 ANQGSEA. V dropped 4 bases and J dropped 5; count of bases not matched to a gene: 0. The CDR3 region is CSVGDRDQPQHF. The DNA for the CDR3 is TGCAGCGTTGGGGACAGGGATCAGCCCCAGCATTTT. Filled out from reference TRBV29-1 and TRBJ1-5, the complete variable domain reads SAVISQKPSRDICQRGTSLTIQCQVDSQVTMMFWYRQQPGQSLTLIATANQGSEATYESGFVIDKFPISRPNLTFSTLTVSNMSPEDSSIYLCSVGDRDQPQHFGDGTRLSIL.

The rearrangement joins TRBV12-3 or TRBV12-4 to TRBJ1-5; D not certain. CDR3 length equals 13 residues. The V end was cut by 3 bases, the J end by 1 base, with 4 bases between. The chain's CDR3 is CASSFVSNQPQHF. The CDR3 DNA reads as TGTGCCAGCAGTTTTGTAAGCAATCAGCCCCAGCATTTT.

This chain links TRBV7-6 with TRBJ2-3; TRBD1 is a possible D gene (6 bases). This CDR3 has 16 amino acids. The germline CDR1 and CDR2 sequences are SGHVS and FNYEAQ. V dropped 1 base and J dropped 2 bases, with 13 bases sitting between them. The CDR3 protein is CASSLVAGQPTDTQYF. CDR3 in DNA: TGTGCCAGCAGCTTAGTTGCAGGACAGCCCACAGATACGCAGTATTTT.

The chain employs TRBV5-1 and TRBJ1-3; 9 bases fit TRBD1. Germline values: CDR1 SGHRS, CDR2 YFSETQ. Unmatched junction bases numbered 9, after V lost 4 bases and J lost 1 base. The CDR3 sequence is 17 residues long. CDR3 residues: CASSPQQGAFSGNTIYF. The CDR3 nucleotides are TGCGCCAGCAGCCCTCAACAGGGGGCTTTTTCTGGAAACACCATATATTTT.

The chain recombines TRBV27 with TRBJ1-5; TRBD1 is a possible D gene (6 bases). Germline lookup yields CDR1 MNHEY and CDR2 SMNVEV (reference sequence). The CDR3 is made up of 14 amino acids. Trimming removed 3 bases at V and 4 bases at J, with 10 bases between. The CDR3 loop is CASSFERGNQPQHF. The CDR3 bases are TGTGCCAGCAGTTTCGAGAGGGGGAATCAGCCCCAGCATTTT.

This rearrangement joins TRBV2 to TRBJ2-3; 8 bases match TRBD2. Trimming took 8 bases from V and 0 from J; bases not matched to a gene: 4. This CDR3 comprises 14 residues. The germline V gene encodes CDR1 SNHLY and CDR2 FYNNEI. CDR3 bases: TGTGCCAGCGCGCGGGGGGAGAGCACAGATACGCAGTATTTT. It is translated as CASARGESTDTQYF.

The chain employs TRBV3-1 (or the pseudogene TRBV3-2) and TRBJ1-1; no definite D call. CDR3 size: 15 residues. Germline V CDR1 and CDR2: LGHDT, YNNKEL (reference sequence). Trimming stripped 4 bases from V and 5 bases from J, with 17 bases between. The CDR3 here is CASSPPSGRDTEAFF. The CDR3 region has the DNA TGTGCCAGCAGCCCGCCGTCTGGGAGGGATACTGAAGCTTTCTTT.

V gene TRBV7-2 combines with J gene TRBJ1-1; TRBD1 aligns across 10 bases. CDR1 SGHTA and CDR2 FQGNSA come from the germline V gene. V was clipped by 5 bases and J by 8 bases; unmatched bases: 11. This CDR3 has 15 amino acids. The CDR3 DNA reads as TGTGCCAGCAGCACAACCGGGACAGGGGTTCGCGAAGCTTTCTTT. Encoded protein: CASSTTGTGVREAFF.